This TCR beta chain appears in the sequencing data of a study of brain metastases from non-small cell lung cancer. With regard to this clone: Its antigen remains unidentified.

General study findings and limits: T-cell infiltration was lower in brain metastases than primaries (P < 0.001). TCR repertoires overlapped largely between brain metastases and matched primaries. In 50% to 80% of brain metastases, T-cell clones were expanded compared with matched primary tumors.

The method was immunoSEQ multiplex PCR; TCRdb's version includes in-frame clones alone and lacks a portion of them. This table has 500 to 700 clones, about 90% appearing once. Trimming shortened V by 2 bases and J by 5 bases, and 8 bases separated the two germline ends. Germline V lookup: CDR1 MNHEY, CDR2 SMNVEV (reference sequence). This CDR3 has 13 residues. The sample comprised tissue from a brain metastasis. The chain combines TRBV27 with TRBJ2-3, with a tentative D call TRBD1 (5 bases). This TCR came from a donor older than 35 with non-small cell lung cancer. The CDR3 nucleotides read TGTGCCAGCAGTTTACAGGGAATAGATACGCAGTATTTT. Translation gives CASSLQGIDTQYF.